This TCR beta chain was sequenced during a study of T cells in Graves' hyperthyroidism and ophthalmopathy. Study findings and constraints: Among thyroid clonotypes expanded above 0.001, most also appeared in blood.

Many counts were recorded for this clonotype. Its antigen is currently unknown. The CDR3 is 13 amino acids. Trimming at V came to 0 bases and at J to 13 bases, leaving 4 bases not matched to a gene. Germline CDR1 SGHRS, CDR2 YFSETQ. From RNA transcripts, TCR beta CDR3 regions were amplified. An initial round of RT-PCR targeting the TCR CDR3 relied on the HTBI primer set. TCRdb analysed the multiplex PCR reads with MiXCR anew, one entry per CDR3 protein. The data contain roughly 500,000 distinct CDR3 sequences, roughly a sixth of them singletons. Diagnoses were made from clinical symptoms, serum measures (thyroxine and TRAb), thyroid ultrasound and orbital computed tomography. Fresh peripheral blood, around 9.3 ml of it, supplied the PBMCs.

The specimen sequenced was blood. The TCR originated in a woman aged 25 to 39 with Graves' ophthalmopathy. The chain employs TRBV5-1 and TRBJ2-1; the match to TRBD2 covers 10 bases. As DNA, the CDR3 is TGCGCCAGCAGCTTGGAGGTAGCGGGAGGCCAGTTCTTC. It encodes CASSLEVAGGQFF.